This T cell receptor (beta chain) was profiled in a study of neurological immune-mediated disorders. Details on this clonotype: The antigen is unknown. The germline gene is not matched at one end of the junction; a read error may be the cause.

General study results and limits: The greatest TCR clonal expansion appeared in HTLV-1-associated myelopathy and the smallest, falling below healthy controls, in multiple sclerosis.

The CDR3 is 15 amino acids. The V gene's germline CDR1 is SGHRS and CDR2 YFSETQ. Synthesis of cDNA was performed by 5'RACE using 10-nucleotide random UMIs. In TCRdb, the 5' RACE reads were re-called with MiXCR into one record per CDR3 protein. The sample lists tens of thousands of distinct CDR3 sequences, roughly 13% seen once, with roughly a quarter in the top ten. PBMCs stored at -80 C, 2 million in total, were the source of the unsorted libraries. This chain joins TRBV5-1 and TRBJ1-2; 10 bases line up with TRBD1. The sequence was collected from a woman aged 45-59 years with HTLV-1-associated myelopathy (HAM/TSP). The sample comprised PBMCs. The CDR3 DNA reads as TGCGCCAACAGCTCTCCGGGACAGGGGTCTTATGGCTACACCTTC. Translated, it gives CANSSPGQGSYGYTF.